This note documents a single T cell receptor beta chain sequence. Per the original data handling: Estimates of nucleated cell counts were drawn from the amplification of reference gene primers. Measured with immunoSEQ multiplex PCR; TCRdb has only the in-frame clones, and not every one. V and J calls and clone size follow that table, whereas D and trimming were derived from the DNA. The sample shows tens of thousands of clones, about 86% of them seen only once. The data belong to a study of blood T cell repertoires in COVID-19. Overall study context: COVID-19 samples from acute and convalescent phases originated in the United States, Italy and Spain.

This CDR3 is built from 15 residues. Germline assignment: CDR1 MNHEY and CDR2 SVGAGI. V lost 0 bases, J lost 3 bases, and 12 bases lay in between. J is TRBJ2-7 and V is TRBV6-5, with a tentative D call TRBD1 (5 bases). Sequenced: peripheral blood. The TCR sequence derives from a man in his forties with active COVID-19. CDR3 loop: CASSYSGQASYEQYF. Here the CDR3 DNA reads TGTGCCAGCAGTTACTCGGGGCAGGCGAGCTACGAGCAGTACTTC.